This T cell receptor (beta chain) was profiled in a study of spatial heterogeneity in lung cancer. Background on the study: Each distinct TCR and UMI combination averaged more than ten appearances in raw reads.

The V gene lost 0 bases and the J gene lost 5 bases, with 10 bases spanning the gap. This CDR3 is built from 14 residues. CDR1 is SGHRS and CDR2 is YFSETQ in the germline V gene. Every molecule of TCR cDNA had its own unique molecular identifier. TCRdb fed the 5' RACE reads into MiXCR, producing one record per CDR3 protein. The repertoire holds about 16,000 distinct CDR3 sequences, with approximately 7.4% as singletons. This sample's time point: sample taken at primary tumor resection. Donation came from about 72 patients with untreated early-stage non-small cell lung cancer. Findings and limits, study-wide: Expanded alpha and beta TCR counts within tumors tracked tumor mutation counts. Counts of ubiquitous and regional expanded TCRs tracked ubiquitous and regional nonsynonymous mutations, respectively.

This clonotype was seen at least ten times. Its antigen is unknown. The specimen was lung tumor tissue, collected at surgery. The receptor's source is a male donor with early-stage non-small cell lung cancer. The V call is TRBV5-1, the J call TRBJ2-3; D might be TRBD2 (5 bases). In nucleotides, the CDR3 is TGCGCCAGCAGCTTGGGAGGAGGAGAAGATACGCAGTATTTT. As protein: CASSLGGGEDTQYF.